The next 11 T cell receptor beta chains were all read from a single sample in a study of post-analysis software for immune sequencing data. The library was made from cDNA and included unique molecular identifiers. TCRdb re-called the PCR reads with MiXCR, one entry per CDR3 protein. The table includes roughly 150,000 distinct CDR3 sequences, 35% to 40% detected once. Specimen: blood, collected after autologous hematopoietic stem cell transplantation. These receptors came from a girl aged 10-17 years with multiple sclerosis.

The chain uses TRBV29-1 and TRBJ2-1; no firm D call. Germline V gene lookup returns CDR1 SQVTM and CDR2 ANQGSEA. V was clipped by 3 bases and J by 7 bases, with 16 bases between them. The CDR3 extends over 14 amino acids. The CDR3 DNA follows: TGCAGCGTTGACGGAATAGCCGGGCCTAATGAGCAGTTCTTC. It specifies CSVDGIAGPNEQFF.

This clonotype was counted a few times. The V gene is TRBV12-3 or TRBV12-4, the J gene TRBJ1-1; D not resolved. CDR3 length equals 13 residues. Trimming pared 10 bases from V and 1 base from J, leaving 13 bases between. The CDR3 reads CATWRVGNTEAFF. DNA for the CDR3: TGTGCCACCTGGCGGGTGGGGAACACTGAAGCTTTCTTT.

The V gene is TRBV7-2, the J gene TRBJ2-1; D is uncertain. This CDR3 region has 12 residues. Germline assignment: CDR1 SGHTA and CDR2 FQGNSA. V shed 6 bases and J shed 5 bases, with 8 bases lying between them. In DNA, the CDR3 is TGTGCCAGCAGACGGACGGACAATGAGCAGTTCTTC. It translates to CASRRTDNEQFF.

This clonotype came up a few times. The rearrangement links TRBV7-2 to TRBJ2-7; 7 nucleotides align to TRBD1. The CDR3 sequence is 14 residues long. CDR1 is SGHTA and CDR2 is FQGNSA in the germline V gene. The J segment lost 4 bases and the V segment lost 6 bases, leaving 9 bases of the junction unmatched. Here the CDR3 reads CASSDRSTGYEQYF. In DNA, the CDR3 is TGTGCCAGCAGTGACCGGTCGACAGGGTACGAGCAGTACTTC.

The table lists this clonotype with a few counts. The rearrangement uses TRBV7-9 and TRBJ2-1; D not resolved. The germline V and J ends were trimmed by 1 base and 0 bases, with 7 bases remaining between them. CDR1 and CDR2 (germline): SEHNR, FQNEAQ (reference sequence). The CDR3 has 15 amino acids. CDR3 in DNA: TGTGCCAGCAGCTTAGGGGCCTCCTCCTACAATGAGCAGTTCTTC. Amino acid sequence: CASSLGASSYNEQFF. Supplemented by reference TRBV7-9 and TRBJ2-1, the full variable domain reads DTGVSQNPRHKITKRGQNVTFRCDPISEHNRLYWYRQTLGQGPEFLTYFQNEAQLEKSRLLSDRFSAERPKGSFSTLEIQRTEQGDSAMYLCASSLGASSYNEQFFGPGTRLTVL.

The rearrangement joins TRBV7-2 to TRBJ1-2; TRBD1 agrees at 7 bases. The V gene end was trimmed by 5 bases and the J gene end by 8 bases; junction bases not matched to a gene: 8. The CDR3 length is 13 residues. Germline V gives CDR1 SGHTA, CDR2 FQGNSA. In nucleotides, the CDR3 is TGTGCCAGCAGCCCAAGACAGGGTAGAGGCTACACCTTC. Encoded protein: CASSPRQGRGYTF. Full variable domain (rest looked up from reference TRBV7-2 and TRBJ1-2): GAGVSQSPSNKVTEKGKDVELRCDPISGHTALYWYRQSLGQGLEFLIYFQGNSAPDKSGLPSDRFSAERTGGSVSTLTIQRTQQEDSAVYLCASSPRQGRGYTFGSGTRLTVV.

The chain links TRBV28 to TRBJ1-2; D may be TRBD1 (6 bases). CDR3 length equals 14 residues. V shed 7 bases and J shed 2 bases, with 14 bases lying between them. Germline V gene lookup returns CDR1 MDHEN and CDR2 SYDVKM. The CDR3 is CASKRPGANYGYTF. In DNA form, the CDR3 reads TGTGCCAGCAAGAGGCCAGGGGCAAACTATGGCTACACCTTC.

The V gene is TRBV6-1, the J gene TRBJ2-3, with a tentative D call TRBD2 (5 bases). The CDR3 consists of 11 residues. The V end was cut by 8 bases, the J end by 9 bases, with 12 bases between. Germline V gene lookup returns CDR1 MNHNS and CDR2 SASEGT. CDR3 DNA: TGTGCCAGCCGACTCGGGGAGACGCAGTATTTT. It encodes CASRLGETQYF.

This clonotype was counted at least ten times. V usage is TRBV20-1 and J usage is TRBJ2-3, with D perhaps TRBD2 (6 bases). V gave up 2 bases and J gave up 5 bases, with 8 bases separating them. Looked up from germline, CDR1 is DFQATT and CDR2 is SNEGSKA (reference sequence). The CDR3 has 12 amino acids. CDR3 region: CSARTGVDTQYF. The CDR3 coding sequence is TGCAGTGCTAGAACGGGAGTAGATACGCAGTATTTT.

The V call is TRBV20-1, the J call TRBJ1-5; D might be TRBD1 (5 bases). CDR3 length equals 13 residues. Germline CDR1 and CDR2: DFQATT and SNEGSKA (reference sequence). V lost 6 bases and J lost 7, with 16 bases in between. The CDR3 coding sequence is TGCAGTGCCACGACAGCTGCGGGGCAGCCCCAGCATTTT. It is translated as CSATTAAGQPQHF.

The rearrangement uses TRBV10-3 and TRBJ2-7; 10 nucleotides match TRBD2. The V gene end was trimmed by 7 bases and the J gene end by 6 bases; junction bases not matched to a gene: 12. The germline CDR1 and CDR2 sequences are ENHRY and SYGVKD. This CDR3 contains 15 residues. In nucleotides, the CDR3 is TGTGCCATCAATGTAGGGGCTAGCGGGAGTGCCGAGCAGTACTTC. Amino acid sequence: CAINVGASGSAEQYF.